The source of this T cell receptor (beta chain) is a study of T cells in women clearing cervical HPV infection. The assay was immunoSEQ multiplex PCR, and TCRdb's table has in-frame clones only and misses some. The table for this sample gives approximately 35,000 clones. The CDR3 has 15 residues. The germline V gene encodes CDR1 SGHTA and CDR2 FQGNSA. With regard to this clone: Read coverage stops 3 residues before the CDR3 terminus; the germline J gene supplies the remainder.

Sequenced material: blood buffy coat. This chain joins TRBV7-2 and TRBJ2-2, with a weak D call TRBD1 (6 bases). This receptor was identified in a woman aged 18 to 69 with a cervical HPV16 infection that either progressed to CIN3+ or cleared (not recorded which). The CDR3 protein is CASSRRDIGDEKLFF. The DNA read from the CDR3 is TGTGCCAGCAGCCGACGGGACATTGGGGATGAAAAG. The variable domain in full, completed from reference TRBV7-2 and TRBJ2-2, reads GAGVSQSPSNKVTEKGKDVELRCDPISGHTALYWYRQSLGQGLEFLIYFQGNSAPDKSGLPSDRFSAERTGGSVSTLTIQRTQQEDSAVYLCASSRRDIGDEKLFFGEGSRLTVL.